This T cell receptor beta chain was sequenced for a study of spatial heterogeneity in lung cancer. Study details: In the raw reads, each unique TCR and UMI combination was present more than ten times on average.

Germline V gene sequence: CDR1 SGHRS, CDR2 YFSETQ. Trimming at V came to 4 bases and at J to 6 bases, leaving 4 bases not matched to a gene. This CDR3 comprises 15 residues. This clonotype was picked up a small number of times. Its cognate antigen is unknown. TCRdb ran MiXCR on the 5' RACE reads and lists one entry per CDR3 protein. The sample has about 38,000 distinct CDR3 sequences, around 5% seen once. General study results and limits: The appearance of ubiquitous expanded tumor TCRs in blood was greater at resection than follow-up.

Noted time point: sample taken at primary tumor resection. Extraction of whole RNA from tumor, nontumor lung or frozen PBMC preceded unsorted sequencing. There were 75 or so donors, all of them untreated patients with early-stage non-small cell lung cancer. V is TRBV5-1 and J is TRBJ2-1, with TRBD2 matching 13 bases. The sample consisted of PBMCs, taken at surgery. The receptor comes from a female donor with early-stage non-small cell lung cancer. CDR3 sequence (DNA): TGCGCCAGCAGCGAACTAGCGGGGGGGCCCAATGAGCAGTTCTTC. It translates to CASSELAGGPNEQFF.